This entry concerns a single T cell receptor beta chain. This record comes from a study of T cell responses to AZD1222 COVID-19 vaccine. Germline values: CDR1 ENHRY, CDR2 SYGVKD. The CDR3 length is 11 residues. The V gene lost 4 bases and the J gene lost 6 bases, with 6 bases spanning the gap. The data were produced by immunoSEQ multiplex PCR, yet TCRdb's version contains in-frame clones alone and is incomplete. Of approximately 150,000 clones in the sample, about 90% were seen once. The sequence was collected from an adult who received the AZD1222 COVID-19 vaccine. Source: peripheral blood, taken 28 days after the second AZD1222 dose. V gene TRBV10-3 combines with J gene TRBJ1-1; possible D gene TRBD1, 5 bases. The CDR3 protein is CAISGGAEAFF. Written as DNA, the CDR3 is TGTGCCATCAGTGGGGGGGCTGAAGCTTTCTTT.